These T cell receptor beta chains were read from a single sample in a study of cytomegalovirus exposure and HLA in healthy donors. The assay was immunoSEQ multiplex PCR, and TCRdb's table has in-frame clones only and misses some. The data contain approximately 150,000 clones, just under 90% of them singletons. The source material was PBMCs. The receptors were sampled from a woman between 25 and 40 years old in good health and CMV-seronegative. Each CDR3 is given with its conserved first and last residue. The D gene is left open where the match is weak. A row's size may be missing; if present it is once, few, many or a size class.

V	J	D	size	CDR3	DNA
TRBV10-2	TRBJ2-7	.	few	CASSVNRAYEQYF	TGCGCCAGCAGCGTTAACAGAGCCTACGAGCAGTACTTC
TRBV5-1	TRBJ2-7	.	once	CASSLAGETYEQYF	TGCGCCAGCAGCTTGGCTGGGGAGACCTACGAGCAGTACTTC
TRBV27	TRBJ1-6	.	few	CASSFVVDNSPLHF	TGTGCCAGCAGTTTTGTAGTAGATAATTCACCCCTCCACTTT
TRBV7-6	TRBJ1-2	TRBD1	.	CASSPPGTGNGYTF	TGTGCCAGCAGCCCCCCGGGGACAGGGAACGGCTACACCTTC
TRBV7-9	TRBJ1-2	.	.	CASSLSGTPLANYGYTF	TGTGCCAGCAGCTTATCCGGGACACCGTTAGCTAACTATGGCTACACCTTC
TRBV19	TRBJ2-1	.	.	CASSIGGGGSYNEQFF	TGTGCCAGTAGTATAGGGGGAGGGGGCTCCTACAATGAGCAGTTCTTC
TRBV18	TRBJ2-7	.	.	CASSNLRTESEQYF	TGTGCCAGCTCAAATCTCCGGACAGAGTCCGAGCAGTACTTC
TRBV19	TRBJ2-7	TRBD1	.	CASSPWTGSHEQYF	TGTGCCAGTAGTCCGTGGACAGGGTCACACGAGCAGTACTTC
TRBV2	TRBJ2-6	.	.	CASSDEAGANVLTF	TGTGCCAGCAGTGACGAGGCTGGGGCCAACGTCCTGACTTTC
TRBV7-9	TRBJ2-2	.	.	CASGTVRDTGELFF	TGTGCCAGCGGGACTGTCCGCGACACCGGGGAGCTGTTTTTT
TRBV2	TRBJ2-7	TRBD2	.	CASSEGSGGGKYF	TGTGCCAGCAGTGAAGGTAGCGGGGGGGGGAAGTACTTC
TRBV5-1	TRBJ2-1	TRBD2	.	CASSTGTSGGRPQFF	TGCGCCAGCAGCACCGGGACTAGCGGGGGCCGGCCCCAGTTCTTC
TRBV27	TRBJ2-7	TRBD1	.	CASSLSGTGNEQYF	TGTGCCAGCAGTTTAAGTGGGACAGGAAACGAGCAGTACTTC
TRBV7-9	TRBJ1-1	.	.	CASRGGRVTEAFF	TGTGCCAGCAGAGGGGGACGGGTCACTGAAGCTTTCTTT
TRBV7-9	TRBJ2-5	.	.	CASSLVGVGETQYF	TGTGCCAGCAGCTTAGTCGGGGTGGGCGAGACCCAGTACTTC
TRBV2	TRBJ1-5	.	.	CASKGGAQPQHF	TGTGCCAGCAAGGGAGGGGCCCAGCCCCAGCATTTT
TRBV2	TRBJ2-5	.	.	CASSTGRETQYF	TGTGCCAGCAGCACAGGGCGAGAGACCCAGTACTTC
TRBV4-1	TRBJ2-7	.	.	CASSQDQVQRVTYEQYF	TGCGCCAGCAGCCAAGATCAGGTCCAGAGAGTTACCTACGAGCAGTACTTC
TRBV7-9	TRBJ1-5	.	.	CASSSLGDNQPQHF	TGTGCCAGCAGCTCTCTAGGGGACAATCAGCCCCAGCATTTT
TRBV15	TRBJ1-1	.	.	CATSMGANTEAFF	TGTGCCACCAGCATGGGGGCTAACACTGAAGCTTTCTTT
TRBV7-9	TRBJ1-1	.	few	CASSLAGQNTEAFF	TGTGCCAGCAGCTTAGCGGGACAGAACACTGAAGCTTTCTTT
TRBV11-2	TRBJ2-5	TRBD2	.	CASSFAGGAIGETQYF	TGTGCCAGCAGCTTTGCGGGGGGAGCAATTGGAGAGACCCAGTACTTC
TRBV18	TRBJ1-1	.	.	CASSAGQNTEAFF	TGTGCCAGCTCAGCAGGACAAAACACTGAAGCTTTCTTT
TRBV1	TRBJ1-1	.	.	CTSSQPEAFF	TGCACCAGCAGCCAACCGGAAGCTTTCTTT
TRBV5-1	TRBJ2-3	.	.	CASSLVAEGDTQYF	TGCGCCAGCAGCTTAGTAGCAGAGGGAGATACGCAGTATTTT
TRBV10-1	TRBJ2-7	TRBD2	few	CASSDSGGILEQYF	TGCGCCAGCAGTGATTCCGGGGGGATACTCGAGCAGTACTTC
TRBV30	TRBJ1-2	.	.	CAWSHLTGLSYGYTF	TGTGCCTGGAGTCACCTGACAGGACTGAGTTATGGCTACACCTTC
TRBV7-6	TRBJ2-2	.	.	CASSLGGTGELFF	TGTGCCAGCAGCTTAGGCGGAACCGGGGAGCTGTTTTTT
TRBV7-9	TRBJ2-3	.	.	CASSLDEAGNTDTQYF	TGTGCCAGCAGCTTGGACGAGGCGGGGAACACAGATACGCAGTATTTT
TRBV18	TRBJ1-1	.	.	CASSPAGGGEAFF	TGTGCCAGCTCACCCGCTGGGGGGGGTGAAGCTTTCTTT